The 22 T cell receptor beta chains below all came from one sample that was sequenced in a study of blood T cell repertoires in COVID-19. Only in-frame clones appear in the TCRdb table, and some are missing; sequencing was by immunoSEQ multiplex PCR. The sample holds about 410,000 clones, about nine tenths seen once. The sequenced material came from peripheral blood. All receptors come from a woman aged 25 to 45 with active or convalescent COVID-19.

This clone appeared once. The rearrangement links TRBV27 to TRBJ2-1, with 8 bases aligning to TRBD1. J lost 0 bases, V lost 6 bases, and 1 base had no gene match. The CDR3 covers 14 residues. Per germline, CDR1 MNHEY and CDR2 SMNVEV (reference sequence). CDR3 DNA: TGTGCCAGCAGGGACAGGGACTCCTACAATGAGCAGTTCTTC. Encoded protein: CASRDRDSYNEQFF.

The rearrangement uses TRBV6-5 and TRBJ2-1, with a weak D call TRBD2 (5 bases). The V and J ends lost 8 bases and 4 bases respectively, with 9 bases between them. CDR3 length: 12 amino acids. The germline V gene has CDR1 MNHEY and CDR2 SVGAGI. The CDR3 nucleotides read TGTGCCAGCTCACGCGGGTACAATGAGCAGTTCTTC. This sequence encodes CASSRGYNEQFF.

The chain recombines TRBV28 with TRBJ2-5; 11 nucleotides line up with TRBD2. There are 17 residues in the CDR3. The junction had 16 bases not matched to a gene; V was cut back by 8 bases and J by 5 bases. Germline CDR1 MDHEN, CDR2 SYDVKM. CDR3 sequence reads: CASQSYSGRAPWETQYF. The CDR3 DNA reads TGTGCCAGCCAATCCTATAGCGGGAGGGCCCCGTGGGAGACCCAGTACTTC.

The V call is TRBV4-1, the J call TRBJ1-6; D not certain. With 1 base removed from V and 6 bases from J, the gap between germline ends came to 7 bases. This CDR3 has 14 amino acids. Germline V gene lookup returns CDR1 MGHRA and CDR2 YSYEKL. CDR3 in DNA: TGCGCCAGCAGCCAAGCACAGCCTAATTCACCCCTCCACTTT. This gives the protein CASSQAQPNSPLHF.

CDR3 nucleotides: TGTGCCAGCAGCCTGACAGGGGGCCAAGAGACCCAGTACTTC. Its protein product is CASSLTGGQETQYF. This sequence joins TRBV13 and TRBJ2-5; 9 positions match TRBD1. Germline V lookup: CDR1 PRHDT, CDR2 FYEKMQ (reference sequence). This CDR3 is built from 14 residues. J gave up 1 base and V 5 bases, and 2 bases lay outside the gene matches.

The chain couples TRBV4-1 to TRBJ2-2; weak D call: TRBD1 (6 bases). Trimming took 0 bases from V and 6 from J, leaving 17 bases between them. Germline loops: CDR1 MGHRA, CDR2 YSYEKL. The CDR3 has 17 residues. DNA for the CDR3: TGCGCCAGCAGCCAAGATAACAGGGCCTCTACCCCCGGGGAGCTGTTTTTT. Translating it yields CASSQDNRASTPGELFF.

V is TRBV2 and J is TRBJ2-5; 7 nucleotides agree with TRBD2. This CDR3 contains 15 residues. V gave up 4 bases and J gave up 2 bases; unmatched junction bases: 7. CDR1 SNHLY and CDR2 FYNNEI come from the germline V gene. Here the CDR3 reads CASSAWGGVQETQYF. Written as DNA, the CDR3 is TGTGCCAGCAGTGCCTGGGGGGGGGTACAAGAGACCCAGTACTTC.

The chain is built from TRBV5-4 and TRBJ2-1, with 12 bases identical to TRBD2. Germline loops: CDR1 SGHNT, CDR2 YYREEE (reference sequence). J was trimmed by 4 bases and V by 4 bases; bases with no gene match: 3. This CDR3 comprises 15 residues. The CDR3 DNA reads as TGTGCCAGCAGCCCCGGACTAGCGGGATACAATGAGCAGTTCTTC. Protein: CASSPGLAGYNEQFF.

The chain carries TRBV4-2 and TRBJ1-1, with 10 positions matching TRBD1. Germline CDR1 reads LGHNA; CDR2 reads YNFKEQ. The CDR3 extends over 19 amino acids. J lost 1 base, V lost 2 bases, and 13 bases had no gene match. CDR3 loop: CASSQLGGTGEFQNTEAFF. CDR3 DNA: TGTGCCAGCAGCCAACTCGGGGGGACAGGGGAATTTCAGAACACTGAAGCTTTCTTT.

This chain joins TRBV6-5 and TRBJ1-2; D remains ambiguous. V gave up 2 bases and J gave up 8 bases, with 12 bases separating them. CDR3 length equals 13 residues. CDR1 is MNHEY, CDR2 SVGAGI, per germline. The CDR3 DNA reads as TGTGCCAGCAGTTACGCACAGCCGCGAGGCTACACCTTC. It is translated as CASSYAQPRGYTF.

This clone was observed a handful of times. The chain employs TRBV25-1 and TRBJ1-4; 12 nucleotides agree with TRBD1. The CDR3 totals 15 residues. From germline, CDR1 is MGHDK and CDR2 SYGVNS. After removal of 3 bases from V and 10 bases from J, the junction contained 6 bases not matched to a gene. DNA of the CDR3: TGTGCCAGCAGTGATCTCCGGGACAGGGGGCGAAAACTGTTTTTT. The encoded protein is CASSDLRDRGRKLFF.

This clone was seen a handful of times. Here the CDR3 reads CASSSWTSAVNEQFF. In DNA form, the CDR3 reads TGTGCCAGCAGCTCCTGGACTAGTGCGGTCAATGAGCAGTTCTTC. The V gene is TRBV7-8, the J gene TRBJ2-1; the match to TRBD2 covers 7 bases. Germline V gene sequence: CDR1 SGHVS, CDR2 FQNEAQ. The V gene end was trimmed by 4 bases and the J gene end by 6 bases; junction bases not matched to a gene: 9. The CDR3 totals 15 residues.

The chain joins TRBV19 to TRBJ1-5, with unresolved D. V gave up 7 bases and J gave up 0 bases, with 13 bases separating them. The CDR3 is 15 amino acids. Germline CDR1 LNHDA, CDR2 SQIVND (reference sequence). The CDR3 DNA reads as TGTGCCAGTACGTCCTACGAAAGTAGCAATCAGCCCCAGCATTTT. Amino acids: CASTSYESSNQPQHF.

The CDR3, as DNA: TGCGCCAGCAGCCCACAGGGGAATGCCGGGGAGCTGTTTTTT. Residues: CASSPQGNAGELFF. The chain joins TRBV5-1 to TRBJ2-2; 7 positions agree with TRBD1. The CDR3 extends over 14 amino acids. Germline lookup yields CDR1 SGHRS and CDR2 YFSETQ. Unmatched junction bases numbered 6, after V lost 4 bases and J lost 6 bases.

The V call is TRBV2, the J call TRBJ1-1; 8 nucleotides align to TRBD1. CDR1 SNHLY and CDR2 FYNNEI come from the germline V gene. The CDR3 has 13 amino acids. The V segment lost 5 bases and the J segment 4 bases; nucleotides outside the gene matches: 3. DNA of the CDR3: TGTGCCAGCAGTCTAACAGGGGGCACTGAAGCTTTCTTT. Amino acids: CASSLTGGTEAFF.

This clone turned up a few times. The rearrangement joins TRBV2 to TRBJ1-4, with TRBD1 identical over 8 bases. CDR1 SNHLY and CDR2 FYNNEI come from the germline V gene. The CDR3 runs 16 residues. Germline trimming cut 6 bases from V and 8 bases from J; bases unmatched to any gene: 14. CDR3 nucleotide sequence: TGTGCCAGCAGCGCCGGAACAGGGGGAGGCGGGGAAAAACTGTTTTTT. Its protein product is CASSAGTGGGGEKLFF.

The rearrangement links TRBV5-8 to TRBJ1-5; tentatively, D is TRBD1 (6 bases). Trimming removed 6 bases at V and 6 bases at J, with 19 bases between. The CDR3 sequence is 15 residues long. Germline V gene data show CDR1 as SGHTS and CDR2 as YDEGEE. This CDR3 is CASILSGGGIQPQHF. The CDR3 DNA reads TGTGCCAGCATCTTATCGGGGGGGGGCATTCAGCCCCAGCATTTT. The variable domain in full, completed from reference TRBV5-8 and TRBJ1-5, reads EAGVTQSPTHLIKTRGQQATLRCSPISGHTSVYWYQQALGLGLQFLLWYDEGEERNRGNFPPRFSGRQFPNYSSELNVNALELEDSALYLCASILSGGGIQPQHFGDGTRLSIL.

This clone has just one count. This chain connects TRBV15 to TRBJ1-2; 7 nucleotides line up with TRBD1. From germline, CDR1 is LNHNV and CDR2 YYDKDF (reference sequence). This CDR3 contains 15 residues. J gave up 3 bases and V 5 bases, and 9 bases lay outside the gene matches. This CDR3 is CATSDLGQGDYGYTF. As DNA, the CDR3 is TGTGCCACCAGCGATTTAGGGCAGGGGGACTATGGCTACACCTTC.

The chain joins TRBV30 to TRBJ2-7, with 7 bases aligning to TRBD1. Germline CDR1 and CDR2: GTSNPN and SVGIG (reference sequence). The CDR3 is 12 amino acids. Trimming at V came to 0 bases and at J to 5 bases, leaving 1 base not matched to a gene. The CDR3 DNA reads as TGTGCCTGGAGTGTAGACAGGGACGAGCAGTACTTC. Its translation: CAWSVDRDEQYF.

The chain uses TRBV7-8 and TRBJ2-7, with a weak D call TRBD2 (5 bases). The germline V gene has CDR1 SGHVS and CDR2 FQNEAQ. V lost 5 bases to trimming and J lost 6 bases, with 20 bases between them. CDR3 length: 15 residues. CDR3 sequence reads: CASSAPSTPSPEQYF. The CDR3 DNA is TGTGCCAGCAGCGCCCCTAGCACCCCGTCGCCCGAGCAGTACTTC.

The chain links TRBV3-1 (or the pseudogene TRBV3-2) to TRBJ1-1, with D perhaps matching TRBD1 (6 bases). The CDR3 covers 15 residues. The V end was cut by 6 bases, the J end by 2 bases, with 16 bases between. Germline V CDR1 and CDR2: LGHDT, YNNKEL (reference sequence). The CDR3 nucleotides are TGTGCCAGCAGGCGGTCCGGGACATTTAACACTGAAGCTTTCTTT. Its translation: CASRRSGTFNTEAFF.

This clone was counted a single time. This sequence joins TRBV6-5 and TRBJ1-4; D call uncertain. This CDR3 has 14 amino acids. Germline V gene data show CDR1 as MNHEY and CDR2 as SVGAGI. The V end lost 4 bases, the J end lost 1 base, and 7 bases lay between the germline ends. In DNA form, the CDR3 reads TGTGCCAGCAGTTTGGACTTAACTAATGAAAAACTGTTTTTT. The encoded protein is CASSLDLTNEKLFF.